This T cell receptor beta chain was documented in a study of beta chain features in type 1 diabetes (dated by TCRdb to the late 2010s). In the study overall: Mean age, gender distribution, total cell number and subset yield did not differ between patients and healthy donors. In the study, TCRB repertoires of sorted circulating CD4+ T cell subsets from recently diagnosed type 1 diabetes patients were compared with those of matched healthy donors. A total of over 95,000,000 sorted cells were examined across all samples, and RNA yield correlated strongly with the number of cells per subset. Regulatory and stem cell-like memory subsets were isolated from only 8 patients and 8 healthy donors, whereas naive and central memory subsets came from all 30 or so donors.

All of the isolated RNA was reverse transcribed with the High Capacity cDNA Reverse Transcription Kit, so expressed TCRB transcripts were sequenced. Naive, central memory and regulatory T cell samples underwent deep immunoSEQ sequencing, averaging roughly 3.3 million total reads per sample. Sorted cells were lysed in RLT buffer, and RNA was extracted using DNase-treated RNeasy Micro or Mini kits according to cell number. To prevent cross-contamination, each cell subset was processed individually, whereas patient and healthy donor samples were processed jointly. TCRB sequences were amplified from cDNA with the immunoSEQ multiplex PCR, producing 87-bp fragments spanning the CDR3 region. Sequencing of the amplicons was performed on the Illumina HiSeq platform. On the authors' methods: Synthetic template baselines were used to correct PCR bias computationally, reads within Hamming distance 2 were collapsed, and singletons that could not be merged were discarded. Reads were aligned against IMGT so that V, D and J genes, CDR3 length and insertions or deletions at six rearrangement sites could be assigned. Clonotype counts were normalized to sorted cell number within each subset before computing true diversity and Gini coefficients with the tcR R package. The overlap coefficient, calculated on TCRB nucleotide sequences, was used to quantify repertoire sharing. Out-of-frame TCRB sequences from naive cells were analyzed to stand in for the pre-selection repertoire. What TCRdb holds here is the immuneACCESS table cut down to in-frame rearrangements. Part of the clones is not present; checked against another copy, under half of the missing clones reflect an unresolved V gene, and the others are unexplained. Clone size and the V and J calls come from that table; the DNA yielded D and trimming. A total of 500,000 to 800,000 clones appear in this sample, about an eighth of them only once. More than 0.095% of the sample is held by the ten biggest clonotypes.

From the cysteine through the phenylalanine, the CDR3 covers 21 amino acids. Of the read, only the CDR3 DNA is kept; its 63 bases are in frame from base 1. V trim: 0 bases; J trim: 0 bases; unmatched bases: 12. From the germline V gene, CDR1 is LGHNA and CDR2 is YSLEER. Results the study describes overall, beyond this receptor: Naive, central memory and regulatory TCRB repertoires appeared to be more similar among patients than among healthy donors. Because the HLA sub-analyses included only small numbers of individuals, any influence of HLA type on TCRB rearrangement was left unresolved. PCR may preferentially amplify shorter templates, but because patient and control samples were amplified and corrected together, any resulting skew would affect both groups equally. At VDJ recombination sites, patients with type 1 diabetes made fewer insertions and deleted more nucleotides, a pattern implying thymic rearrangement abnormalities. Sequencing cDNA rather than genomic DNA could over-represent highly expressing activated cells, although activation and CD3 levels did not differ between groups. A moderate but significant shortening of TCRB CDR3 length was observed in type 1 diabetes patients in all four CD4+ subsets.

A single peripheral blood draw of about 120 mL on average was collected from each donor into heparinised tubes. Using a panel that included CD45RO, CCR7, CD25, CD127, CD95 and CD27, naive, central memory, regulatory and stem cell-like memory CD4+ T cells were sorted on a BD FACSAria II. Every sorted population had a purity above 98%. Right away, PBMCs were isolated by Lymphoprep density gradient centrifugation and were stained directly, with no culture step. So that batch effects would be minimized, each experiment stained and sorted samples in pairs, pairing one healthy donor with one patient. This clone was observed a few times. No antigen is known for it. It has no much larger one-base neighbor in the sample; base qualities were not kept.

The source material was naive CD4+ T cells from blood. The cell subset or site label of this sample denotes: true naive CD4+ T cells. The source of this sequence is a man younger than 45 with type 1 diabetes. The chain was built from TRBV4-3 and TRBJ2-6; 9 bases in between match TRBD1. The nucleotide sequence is TGCGCCAGCAGCCAAGAATCGGACAGGGGATTTACCTTCTCTGGGGCCAACGTCCTGACTTTC. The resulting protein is CASSQESDRGFTFSGANVLTF.